These 27 T cell receptor beta chains originate from one sample sequenced in a study of blood T cell repertoires in COVID-19. The table came from immunoSEQ multiplex PCR; TCRdb's copy has only in-frame clones and leaves some out. In the table there are 160,000 or so clones, under 90% of which are singletons. Material for sequencing was peripheral blood. These receptors were taken from a woman at least 80 years old with acute or convalescent COVID-19.

There are a few counts of this clone. The rearrangement links TRBV19 to TRBJ1-5; 9 positions match TRBD1. Looked up from germline, CDR1 is LNHDA and CDR2 is SQIVND (reference sequence). The ends lost 6 bases at V and 12 bases at J; junction bases unmatched: 9. This CDR3 is 13 amino acids long. The DNA of the CDR3 is TGTGCCAGTAGCCGGGACAGGGTGGTAGTCCAGCATTTT. As protein: CASSRDRVVVQHF.

V is TRBV18 and J is TRBJ2-7; no definite D call. CDR3 length: 11 amino acids. Germline V CDR1 and CDR2: KGHSH, LQKENI. Trimming left V 5 bases short and J 6 bases short, with 8 bases between. The CDR3 DNA reads TGTGCCAGCTCAAACAGCTTCGAGCAGTACTTC. This codes for CASSNSFEQYF.

This clone appeared a single time. The chain uses TRBV28 and TRBJ2-7, with D perhaps TRBD2 (6 bases). Trimming pared 7 bases from V and 2 bases from J, leaving 9 bases between. The CDR3 contains 12 residues. Germline V gene lookup returns CDR1 MDHEN and CDR2 SYDVKM. The CDR3 DNA reads TGTGCCAGCACCTCTAGCGCCTACGAGCAGTACTTC. Its translation is CASTSSAYEQYF.

This sequence joins TRBV7-9 and TRBJ1-1, with a weak D call TRBD1 (6 bases). V lost 3 bases, J lost 7 bases, and 21 bases lay in between. The CDR3 contains 16 residues. Germline assignment: CDR1 SEHNR and CDR2 FQNEAQ (reference sequence). This chain's CDR3 is CASSFSGTRGSDEAFF. DNA for the CDR3: TGTGCCAGCAGCTTCTCCGGGACAAGGGGGTCCGATGAAGCTTTCTTT.

V and J are TRBV3-1 (or the pseudogene TRBV3-2) and TRBJ2-1; 7 nucleotides match TRBD1. From germline, CDR1 is LGHDT and CDR2 YNNKEL (reference sequence). CDR3 length equals 14 residues. Trimming cost V 2 bases and J 9 bases; bases outside gene matches: 7. CDR3 DNA sequence: TGTGCCAGCAGCCAAACAACACAGGGGAGTGAGCAGTTCTTC. The encoded protein is CASSQTTQGSEQFF.

The CDR3 coding sequence is TGTGCCAGTAAGGGACTAGCGTGGAATGAGCAGTTCTTC. Translating it yields CASKGLAWNEQFF. The gene calls are TRBV28 and TRBJ2-1; 10 bases align to TRBD2. The CDR3 covers 13 residues. V dropped 9 bases and J dropped 7; count of bases not matched to a gene: 6. Germline values: CDR1 MDHEN, CDR2 SYDVKM. The full variable domain, with the rest looked up from reference TRBV28 and TRBJ2-1, is DVKVTQSSRYLVKRTGEKVFLECVQDMDHENMFWYRQDPGLGLRLIYFSYDVKMKEKGDIPEGYSVSREKKERFSLILESASTNQTSMYLCASKGLAWNEQFFGPGTRLTVL.

V is TRBV27 and J is TRBJ2-5, with 8 bases identical to TRBD1. CDR3 length: 13 residues. Trimming at V came to 3 bases and at J to 4 bases, leaving 1 base not matched to a gene. Germline lookup yields CDR1 MNHEY and CDR2 SMNVEV (reference sequence). The CDR3 DNA is TGTGCCAGCAGTTTCGACAGGGGAGAGACCCAGTACTTC. Protein: CASSFDRGETQYF.

The chain uses TRBV2 and TRBJ2-7, with D perhaps TRBD1 (6 bases). The CDR3 runs 14 residues. The germline V gene encodes CDR1 SNHLY and CDR2 FYNNEI. Trimming shortened V by 4 bases and J by 0 bases, and 10 bases separated the two germline ends. The CDR3 sequence: CASSVQGHSYEQYF. The CDR3 bases are TGTGCCAGCAGTGTACAGGGTCACTCCTACGAGCAGTACTTC.

This clone was counted between two and nine times. The chain carries TRBV5-1 and TRBJ2-5; D gene uncertain. Germline lookup yields CDR1 SGHRS and CDR2 YFSETQ. The length of the CDR3 is 13 residues. V was pared by 1 base and J by 5 bases, with 9 bases between. The CDR3 loop is CASSLSPMETQYF. The DNA of the CDR3 is TGCGCCAGCAGCTTGTCGCCTATGGAGACCCAGTACTTC.

V is TRBV5-1 and J is TRBJ2-7; D remains unclear. Germline V gene lookup returns CDR1 SGHRS and CDR2 YFSETQ. V shed 2 bases and J shed 1 base, with 10 bases lying between them. The CDR3 totals 14 residues. The CDR3 sequence: CASSLSVSSYEQYF. In DNA form, the CDR3 reads TGCGCCAGCAGCTTATCAGTCTCTTCCTACGAGCAGTACTTC.

This chain joins TRBV29-1 and TRBJ1-1; TRBD1 is a possible D gene (5 bases). The length of the CDR3 is 12 residues. With 7 bases removed from V and 0 bases from J, the gap between germline ends came to 9 bases. Germline V gene sequence: CDR1 SQVTM, CDR2 ANQGSEA. CDR3 amino acids: CSATALNTEAFF. The CDR3 DNA sequence: TGCAGCGCGACAGCCTTGAACACTGAAGCTTTCTTT.

The V call is TRBV5-1, the J call TRBJ2-5, with a possible D match to TRBD2 (5 bases). The germline V and J ends were trimmed by 0 bases and 5 bases, with 11 bases remaining between them. Germline values: CDR1 SGHRS, CDR2 YFSETQ. CDR3 size: 14 residues. The CDR3 bases are TGCGCCAGCAGCTTGGTTGTCAGCGGTGAGACCCAGTACTTC. Amino acid sequence: CASSLVVSGETQYF.

This chain links TRBV5-1 with TRBJ2-5; 7 nucleotides match TRBD2. Germline-derived CDR1 and CDR2 are SGHRS and YFSETQ. The CDR3 spans 14 residues. V gave up 3 bases and J gave up 4 bases; unmatched junction bases: 6. As DNA, the CDR3 is TGCGCCAGCAGCTCCAGAACTAGCGCAGAGACCCAGTACTTC. Amino acids: CASSSRTSAETQYF.

This clone appeared once. The V gene is TRBV2, the J gene TRBJ2-3; D is possibly TRBD2 (6 bases). This CDR3 spans 14 amino acids. V lost 5 bases, J lost 1 base, and 10 bases lay in between. The germline gives CDR1 SNHLY, CDR2 FYNNEI. The CDR3 DNA sequence: TGTGCCAGCAGTTGGGGAGGAGGCACAGATACGCAGTATTTT. Translating it yields CASSWGGGTDTQYF.

The rearrangement joins TRBV28 to TRBJ1-2; tentatively, D is TRBD1 (6 bases). The CDR3 is 13 amino acids. Germline CDR1 is MDHEN and CDR2 is SYDVKM. Trimming left V 7 bases short and J 4 bases short, with 13 bases between. The CDR3 region has the DNA TGTGCCAGCAACGGGGGAGGGGGCTATGGCTACACCTTC. Translating gives CASNGGGGYGYTF.

The V gene is TRBV6-5, the J gene TRBJ1-6; tentatively, D is TRBD1 (6 bases). The CDR3 totals 14 residues. Trimming stripped 10 bases from V and 5 bases from J, with 15 bases between. The germline gives CDR1 MNHEY, CDR2 SVGAGI. The CDR3 spells CAITGFVDNSPLHF. Written as DNA, the CDR3 is TGTGCCATAACAGGGTTCGTTGATAATTCACCCCTCCACTTT.

As for this clone: One end of the junction varies from germline; a read error may be responsible. This chain connects TRBV6-5 to TRBJ1-6; 7 nucleotides line up with TRBD1. The CDR3 is 11 residues long. Germline CDR1 reads MNHEY; CDR2 reads SVGAGI. For the CDR3, the DNA is TGTGCCAGCGGGACGGACAGGCGATCTCAGTTT. Translated, it gives CASGTDRRSQF.

The chain links TRBV5-1 to TRBJ2-1, with TRBD1 matching over 7 bases. CDR1 is SGHRS and CDR2 is YFSETQ in the germline V gene. Trimming cost V 3 bases and J 4 bases; bases outside gene matches: 7. CDR3 length equals 15 residues. The CDR3 here is CASSSRQGRYNEQFF. The DNA for the CDR3 is TGCGCCAGCAGCTCGCGACAGGGACGGTACAATGAGCAGTTCTTC.

The chain has TRBV27 and TRBJ2-3; 7 bases match TRBD1. V lost 2 bases to trimming and J lost 1 base; unmatched junction nucleotides: 3. The germline V gene has CDR1 MNHEY and CDR2 SMNVEV (reference sequence). The CDR3 totals 15 residues. CDR3: CASSLRTGRTDTQYF. The CDR3, as DNA: TGTGCCAGCAGTTTAAGGACAGGCCGCACAGATACGCAGTATTTT.

This clone was picked up a small number of times. This rearrangement joins TRBV28 to TRBJ2-1; the match to TRBD1 covers 9 bases. Germline V gene lookup returns CDR1 MDHEN and CDR2 SYDVKM. The CDR3 runs 13 residues. The trim removed 6 bases at V and 9 bases at J, leaving 6 bases unmatched. In DNA, the CDR3 is TGTGCCAGCAGGGGGACAGGGAGGGGTGAGCAGTTCTTC. This gives the protein CASRGTGRGEQFF.

This chain joins TRBV5-1 and TRBJ1-3; 7 bases are shared with TRBD1. This CDR3 is 15 amino acids long. The germline gives CDR1 SGHRS, CDR2 YFSETQ. V lost 0 bases and J lost 2; bases outside the gene matches: 2. The CDR3 DNA follows: TGCGCCAGCAGCTTGGGACAGGGCGCTGGAAACACCATATATTTT. This gives the protein CASSLGQGAGNTIYF.

This chain uses TRBV7-2 with TRBJ2-1, with D unresolved. The CDR3 length is 17 residues. The V end lost 2 bases, the J end lost 9 bases, and 23 bases lay between the germline ends. Germline CDR1 is SGHTA and CDR2 is FQGNSA. CDR3 in amino acids: CASSLSPKPLVGGEQFF. In DNA, the CDR3 is TGTGCCAGCAGCTTATCCCCCAAACCTCTAGTCGGTGGTGAGCAGTTCTTC.

V is TRBV7-2 and J is TRBJ2-3; 10 bases agree with TRBD1. CDR1 is SGHTA and CDR2 is FQGNSA in the germline V gene. Losses at the gene ends were 3 bases for V and 4 bases for J; bases not matched to a gene: 13. This CDR3 is 18 amino acids long. This chain's CDR3 is CASSFQSDRGVYADTQYF. CDR3 coding DNA: TGTGCCAGCAGCTTCCAATCGGACAGGGGGGTATATGCAGATACGCAGTATTTT.

The chain uses TRBV25-1 and TRBJ1-6; TRBD1 agrees at 9 bases. Germline V lookup: CDR1 MGHDK, CDR2 SYGVNS. The CDR3 runs to 14 residues. V shed 8 bases and J 7 bases; nucleotides not matched to a gene: 6. The CDR3: CASSRDRENSPLHF. CDR3 DNA: TGTGCCAGCTCCCGGGACAGGGAAAATTCACCCCTCCACTTT.

The V call is TRBV7-6, the J call TRBJ2-2, with D possibly TRBD2 on 5 matching bases. Deletions cut 1 base from V and 2 bases from J, with 8 bases between. The germline V gene encodes CDR1 SGHVS and CDR2 FNYEAQ. CDR3 size: 15 residues. The CDR3 DNA is TGTGCCAGCAGCTTAGACGGGGAAAACACCGGGGAGCTGTTTTTT. This translates into CASSLDGENTGELFF. Variable domain in full (rest from reference TRBV7-6 and TRBJ2-2): GAGVSQSPRYKVTKRGQDVALRCDPISGHVSLYWYRQALGQGPEFLTYFNYEAQQDKSGLPNDRFSAERPEGSISTLTIQRTEQRDSAMYRCASSLDGENTGELFFGEGSRLTVL.

This chain connects TRBV19 to TRBJ2-1, with TRBD1 identical over 7 bases. V lost 1 base, J lost 9 bases, and 9 bases stayed unmatched. This CDR3 comprises 15 residues. Germline values: CDR1 LNHDA, CDR2 SQIVND (reference sequence). The CDR3: CASSIAAAKGAEQFF. The CDR3 nucleotides are TGTGCCAGTAGTATAGCCGCGGCGAAGGGGGCTGAGCAGTTCTTC.

The chain has TRBV5-4 and TRBJ1-2; 7 bases line up with TRBD1. In germline, CDR1 is SGHNT, CDR2 YYREEE (reference sequence). This CDR3 contains 15 residues. J lost 3 bases, V lost 4 bases, and 9 bases had no gene match. The DNA for the CDR3 is TGTGCCAGCAGCACCTCGGTAGGGGGCGACTATGGCTACACCTTC. Its translation: CASSTSVGGDYGYTF.